Listed below are T cell receptor beta chains from one sample, sequenced in a study of CD8+CD57+ T cells in acquired aplastic anemia. TCRdb processed the reads anew with MiXCR; each CDR3 protein has one entry. Of fewer than 300,000 distinct CDR3 sequences in the sample, approximately 82% are singletons; the top ten hold 42%. The sample taken for sequencing was sorted CD4+, CD8+, or CD8+CD57+ T cells (not recorded which) from PBMCs. These receptors originate from a human donor with aplastic anemia. CDR3s include the opening cysteine and the closing phenylalanine or tryptophan. A D gene is named only where the DNA matches it firmly. Not all rows give a size; the values are once, few, many and, for expanded clones, a class.

V gene: TRBV9
clone size: -
J gene: TRBJ2-1
D gene: TRBD1
CDR3 DNA: TGTGCCAGCAGCTTGGGGGACCGACAGGGGGGAAACAAGTTCTTC
CDR3 protein: CASSLGDRQGGNKFF

V gene: TRBV10-3
clone size: -
J gene: TRBJ2-1
D gene: TRBD2
CDR3 DNA: TGTGCCACCGGGGGGATAGACTCCTACAATGAGCAGTTCTTC
CDR3 protein: CATGGIDSYNEQFF

V gene: TRBV7-8
clone size: -
J gene: TRBJ2-3
D gene: -
CDR3 DNA: TGTGCCAGCAGCTCTAGCCTAGACGCGAAGTACTTT
CDR3 protein: CASSSSLDAKYF

V gene: TRBV7-9
clone size: -
J gene: TRBJ1-5
D gene: TRBD1
CDR3 DNA: TGTGCCAGCAGCTCCGGACAGGGCAATCAGCCCCAGCATTTT
CDR3 protein: CASSSGQGNQPQHF

V gene: TRBV7-9
clone size: -
J gene: TRBJ2-5
D gene: -
CDR3 DNA: TGTGCCAGCAGCTTAGTGCCCGGGGAGCAGACCCTGTACTTC
CDR3 protein: CASSLVPGEQTLYF

V gene: TRBV7-9
clone size: -
J gene: TRBJ1-2
D gene: -
CDR3 DNA: TGTGCCAGTAGTTTGACGAGGGACGGGCTCGTACATGGCTACACCTTC
CDR3 protein: CASSLTRDGLVHGYTF

V gene: TRBV5-5
clone size: once
J gene: TRBJ1-1
D gene: -
CDR3 DNA: TGTGCCAGCGGGAACGGGGGCACAGGGAACACTGAAGCTTTCTTT
CDR3 protein: CASGNGGTGNTEAFF

V gene: TRBV7-8
clone size: -
J gene: TRBJ2-1
D gene: TRBD1
CDR3 DNA: TGTGCCAGCAGCAGAGCGGGACAGGGGGGGACGCAGCAGTTCTTC
CDR3 protein: CASSRAGQGGTQQFF

V gene: TRBV15
clone size: -
J gene: TRBJ2-1
D gene: TRBD2
CDR3 DNA: TGTGCCACCAGCAGAGCGGGGGGTCGTGGGGAGCAGTTCTTC
CDR3 protein: CATSRAGGRGEQFF

V gene: TRBV19
clone size: -
J gene: TRBJ1-1
D gene: -
CDR3 DNA: TGTGCCAGTAGTATAGATAGGACAGCCTACACTGAACATTTCTTT
CDR3 protein: CASSIDRTAYTEHFF

V gene: TRBV2
clone size: -
J gene: TRBJ2-5
D gene: -
CDR3 DNA: TGTGCCAGCAGCGCCTGGTCAGGGCCTCAGGACCACCAGTACTTC
CDR3 protein: CASSAWSGPQDHQYF

V gene: TRBV11-3
clone size: few
J gene: TRBJ2-3
D gene: -
CDR3 DNA: TGTGCCAGCGGGGAAGATCTCACAGATACGCAGTATTTT
CDR3 protein: CASGEDLTDTQYF

V gene: TRBV9
clone size: -
J gene: TRBJ2-1
D gene: -
CDR3 DNA: TGTGCCAGCAGGGGGTCAAACTACAATGAGCAGTTCTTC
CDR3 protein: CASRGSNYNEQFF

V gene: TRBV5-4
clone size: -
J gene: TRBJ2-1
D gene: -
CDR3 DNA: TGTGCCAGCAGCGTTACGAGAGCCTACAATGAGCAGTTCTTC
CDR3 protein: CASSVTRAYNEQFF

V gene: TRBV7-9
clone size: -
J gene: TRBJ2-3
D gene: -
CDR3 DNA: TGTGCCAGCAGCCGTGGTAGGGGAACGGTCTATGGCTACTTT
CDR3 protein: CASSRGRGTVYGYF

V gene: TRBV11-1
clone size: once
J gene: TRBJ2-3
D gene: -
CDR3 DNA: TGCGCCAGCAGGCAAGGGGAGACAGATACGCAGTATTTT
CDR3 protein: CASRQGETDTQYF

V gene: TRBV5-1
clone size: -
J gene: TRBJ2-7
D gene: TRBD1
CDR3 DNA: TGCGCCAGCAGCGGGACAGGTCCACCCTACGAGCAGTACTTC
CDR3 protein: CASSGTGPPYEQYF

V gene: TRBV9
clone size: -
J gene: TRBJ2-7
D gene: -
CDR3 DNA: TGTGCCAGCAGCGTAGAGGCTGGTAACACCGGGCAGTACTTC
CDR3 protein: CASSVEAGNTGQYF

V gene: TRBV9
clone size: -
J gene: TRBJ2-1
D gene: TRBD2
CDR3 DNA: TGTGCCAGCAGCGTAGAACTAGCGGGGGGGGATGTGCAGTTCTTC
CDR3 protein: CASSVELAGGDVQFF

V gene: TRBV9
clone size: -
J gene: TRBJ2-3
D gene: TRBD2
CDR3 DNA: TGTGCCAGCAGCGTAGCCATGCCAGCGGGGACCACAGATACGCAGTATTTT
CDR3 protein: CASSVAMPAGTTDTQYF

V gene: TRBV7-8
clone size: -
J gene: TRBJ2-3
D gene: -
CDR3 DNA: TGTGCCAGCAGCTTAGCGGGCAGACATGAGCAGTATTTT
CDR3 protein: CASSLAGRHEQYF

V gene: TRBV10-1
clone size: few
J gene: TRBJ2-1
D gene: -
CDR3 DNA: TGCGCCAGCAGTGAGAGAGAATACAATGAGCAGTTCTTC
CDR3 protein: CASSEREYNEQFF

V gene: TRBV7-8
clone size: -
J gene: TRBJ1-5
D gene: -
CDR3 DNA: TGTGCCAGCAGCTTAGCGTATGGTCCCGAGACGCAGCATTTT
CDR3 protein: CASSLAYGPETQHF

V gene: TRBV9
clone size: -
J gene: TRBJ2-1
D gene: TRBD2
CDR3 DNA: TGTGCCAGCAGCCCCTCCTGGGTAGCGGGGCGCGAAGAGCAGTTCTTC
CDR3 protein: CASSPSWVAGREEQFF

V gene: TRBV7-9
clone size: once
J gene: TRBJ2-1
D gene: -
CDR3 DNA: TGTGCCAGCAGCTCCTCAGCCACGCATGATCTTGTCTTC
CDR3 protein: CASSSSATHDLVF

V gene: TRBV9
clone size: -
J gene: TRBJ2-3
D gene: -
CDR3 DNA: TGTGCCAGCAGCGTAGGGTCAGGTCCGCAGTATCTTTATTTT
CDR3 protein: CASSVGSGPQYLYF

V gene: TRBV7-9
clone size: once
J gene: TRBJ1-1
D gene: -
CDR3 DNA: TGTGCCAGCAGCTTACCGGGGCGCTACGAGACTGGAAGATTCTTT
CDR3 protein: CASSLPGRYETGRFF

V gene: TRBV7-9
clone size: -
J gene: TRBJ2-3
D gene: TRBD1
CDR3 DNA: TGTGCCAGCGGGCAGGGGGAGACAGATACGCAGTATTTT
CDR3 protein: CASGQGETDTQYF

V gene: TRBV7-6
clone size: -
J gene: TRBJ2-5
D gene: -
CDR3 DNA: TGTGCCATTCTTGGGGGGGCGGGGACCCAGTATTTC
CDR3 protein: CAILGGAGTQYF

V gene: TRBV7-8
clone size: -
J gene: TRBJ2-1
D gene: -
CDR3 DNA: TGTGCCAGCAGCTTAGAAGGAGGCGCCGATACGGAGGATCAGTTCTTC
CDR3 protein: CASSLEGGADTEDQFF

V gene: TRBV10-3
clone size: few
J gene: TRBJ2-7
D gene: -
CDR3 DNA: TGTGCCAGCAGTGTTCCATCAGACGAGCAGTACTTC
CDR3 protein: CASSVPSDEQYF

V gene: TRBV9
clone size: -
J gene: TRBJ2-1
D gene: -
CDR3 DNA: TGTGCCAGCAGCCACAAGTACAATGAGCAGTTCTTC
CDR3 protein: CASSHKYNEQFF

V gene: TRBV7-8
clone size: -
J gene: TRBJ2-3
D gene: -
CDR3 DNA: TGCAGCGGCAGCGGGACAGAAAGCACAGATACGCAGTATTTT
CDR3 protein: CSGSGTESTDTQYF

V gene: TRBV9
clone size: -
J gene: TRBJ1-5
D gene: -
CDR3 DNA: TGTGCCAGCAGCGAGTCGTATAGCAATAAACCTAAGCATTTT
CDR3 protein: CASSESYSNKPKHF

V gene: TRBV7-3
clone size: -
J gene: TRBJ2-5
D gene: -
CDR3 DNA: TGTGCCAGCAGCTTGCGTCGGATAGGGGACACTGAAGCCTTC
CDR3 protein: CASSLRRIGDTEAF

V gene: TRBV24-1
clone size: many
J gene: TRBJ1-2
D gene: -
CDR3 DNA: TGTGCCACCAGTGATTCCCAGACAGCAAGTTTCTATGGCTACACCTTC
CDR3 protein: CATSDSQTASFYGYTF

V gene: TRBV20-1
clone size: -
J gene: TRBJ2-3
D gene: TRBD1
CDR3 DNA: TGCAGTGCTAGAGACAGGGGGCGCACAGATACGCAGTATTTT
CDR3 protein: CSARDRGRTDTQYF

V gene: TRBV7-8
clone size: -
J gene: TRBJ1-1
D gene: -
CDR3 DNA: TGTGCCAGCGGGGTAGAGGGCACAGGTAAGCCTTATTTTTTCTTT
CDR3 protein: CASGVEGTGKPYFFF

V gene: TRBV7-2
clone size: once
J gene: TRBJ2-1
D gene: -
CDR3 DNA: TGTGCCAGCAGCTTACAGAGAAGCCCCGAGACCCATGAGCAGTTCTTC
CDR3 protein: CASSLQRSPETHEQFF

V gene: TRBV7-9
clone size: -
J gene: TRBJ1-1
D gene: -
CDR3 DNA: TGTGCCAGCAGCTTAGATCTGAGAGGCAACGCTAAAGTTTTCTTT
CDR3 protein: CASSLDLRGNAKVFF

V gene: TRBV12-5
clone size: few
J gene: TRBJ2-5
D gene: -
CDR3 DNA: TGTGCTAGTGGTTTGGCTAGGGAGACCCAGTACTTC
CDR3 protein: CASGLARETQYF

V gene: TRBV9
clone size: few
J gene: TRBJ2-3
D gene: -
CDR3 DNA: TGTGCCAGCAGCGTCGCCAGCGCCTCCTATAATTCACATTTT
CDR3 protein: CASSVASASYNSHF

V gene: TRBV7-9
clone size: -
J gene: TRBJ2-3
D gene: -
CDR3 DNA: TGTGCCAGCAGCTTAGCGGGTAGCTACGATGCCCACGTCTTT
CDR3 protein: CASSLAGSYDAHVF

V gene: TRBV7-8
clone size: -
J gene: TRBJ2-2
D gene: -
CDR3 DNA: TGTGCCAGCAGCTTAGCGGGAGGTGTCGGGACGCTGTTTTTT
CDR3 protein: CASSLAGGVGTLFF

V gene: TRBV19
clone size: -
J gene: TRBJ2-7
D gene: TRBD1
CDR3 DNA: TGTGCCAGTAGTCCGGGACAGGGGGCCTACGAGCAGTACTTC
CDR3 protein: CASSPGQGAYEQYF

V gene: TRBV25-1
clone size: few
J gene: TRBJ2-1
D gene: -
CDR3 DNA: TGTGCCAGCAGTGTCCAAGCGGGTGTTTACAATGAGCAGTTCTTC
CDR3 protein: CASSVQAGVYNEQFF

V gene: TRBV7-2
clone size: -
J gene: TRBJ1-1
D gene: -
CDR3 DNA: TGTGCCAGCAGCTTGGAACTGAGCGCGAACACTGAAGCTTTCTTT
CDR3 protein: CASSLELSANTEAFF

V gene: TRBV7-9
clone size: -
J gene: TRBJ1-6
D gene: -
CDR3 DNA: TGTGCCAGCAGCTTTGTTCTCGGTGCCCTCCACTTT
CDR3 protein: CASSFVLGALHF

V gene: TRBV20-1
clone size: -
J gene: TRBJ2-1
D gene: -
CDR3 DNA: TGCAGTGCCAGCCGGGGGAGCTCCTACAATGAGCAGTTCTTC
CDR3 protein: CSASRGSSYNEQFF

V gene: TRBV7-8
clone size: -
J gene: TRBJ1-6
D gene: -
CDR3 DNA: TGTGCCAGCAGCGCAGACAGCGCCTCCTATAATCCGCCCCTCCACTTT
CDR3 protein: CASSADSASYNPPLHF

V gene: TRBV30
clone size: once
J gene: TRBJ2-7
D gene: TRBD1
CDR3 DNA: TGTGCCTGGGGGACAGGCAGCTCCTACGAGCAGTACTTC
CDR3 protein: CAWGTGSSYEQYF

V gene: TRBV2
clone size: -
J gene: TRBJ1-5
D gene: -
CDR3 DNA: TGTGCCAGCAGTCCCCTGACGGGAGGCAATCAGCCCCAGCATTTT
CDR3 protein: CASSPLTGGNQPQHF

V gene: TRBV5-6
clone size: -
J gene: TRBJ2-3
D gene: -
CDR3 DNA: TGTGCCACCCGACAGGCGGCAGGTCCCGATACGCAGTATTTT
CDR3 protein: CATRQAAGPDTQYF